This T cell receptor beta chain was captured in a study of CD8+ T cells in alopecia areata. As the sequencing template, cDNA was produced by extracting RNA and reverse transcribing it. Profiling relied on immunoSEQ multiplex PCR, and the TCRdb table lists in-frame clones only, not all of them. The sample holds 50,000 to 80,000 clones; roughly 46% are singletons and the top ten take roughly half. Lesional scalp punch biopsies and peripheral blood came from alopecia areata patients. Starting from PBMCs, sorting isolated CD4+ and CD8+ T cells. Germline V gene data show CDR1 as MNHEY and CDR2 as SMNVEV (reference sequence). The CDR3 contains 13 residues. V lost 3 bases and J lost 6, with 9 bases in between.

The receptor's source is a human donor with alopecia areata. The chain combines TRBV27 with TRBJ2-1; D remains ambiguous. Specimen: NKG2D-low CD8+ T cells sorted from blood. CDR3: CASSFSSGNEQFF. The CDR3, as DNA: TGTGCCAGCAGTTTCAGTTCCGGCAATGAGCAGTTCTTC.